Each of the 8 T cell receptor beta chains below was sequenced from the same sample in a study of shared clonotypes between healthy human individuals. Repertoires were generated with immunoSEQ multiplex PCR, while TCRdb's copy carries only in-frame clones and drops some. The repertoire holds about 1 million clones, about 70% seen once, with about 1.5% in the top ten. The sample was memory CD4+ T cells sorted from blood. The sample's subset: CD45RA-negative fraction. The receptors stem from a man in his late teens or twenties in good health.

The chain has TRBV6-1 and TRBJ2-1; 10 bases map to TRBD2. CDR1 MNHNS and CDR2 SASEGT come from the germline V gene. The CDR3 sequence is 19 residues long. The junction had 12 bases not matched to a gene; V was cut back by 4 bases and J by 0 bases. CDR3 nucleotides: TGTGCCAGCAGTGGTAAGCGGGGGGGCCTGATGAGCTCCTACAATGAGCAGTTCTTC. It encodes CASSGKRGGLMSSYNEQFF.

The chain combines TRBV6-1 with TRBJ2-5, with 8 bases fitting TRBD2. Germline V lookup: CDR1 MNHNS, CDR2 SASEGT. V dropped 1 base and J dropped 6; count of bases not matched to a gene: 7. The length of the CDR3 is 15 residues. CDR3 nucleotide sequence: TGTGCCAGCAGTGAAGGGCGGGGGGAACGACAGACCCAGTACTTC. This translates into CASSEGRGERQTQYF.

The rearrangement uses TRBV10-3 and TRBJ2-3, with D perhaps TRBD1 or TRBD2 (5 bases each). Germline V gives CDR1 ENHRY, CDR2 SYGVKD. Trimming shortened V by 4 bases and J by 3 bases, and 14 bases separated the two germline ends. The CDR3 has 15 residues. CDR3 sequence reads: CAISGDAGLTDTQYF. The CDR3 nucleotides are TGTGCCATCAGTGGGGACGCAGGGCTGACAGATACGCAGTATTTT.

This chain links TRBV7-2 with TRBJ1-1; D is ambiguous. The germline V gene encodes CDR1 SGHTA and CDR2 FQGNSA. The CDR3 is 14 amino acids. Trimming left V 5 bases short and J 1 base short, with 11 bases between. The CDR3 protein is CASSGRVGNTEAFF. The CDR3 region has the DNA TGTGCCAGCAGCGGGCGGGTCGGGAACACTGAAGCTTTCTTT.

The rearrangement joins TRBV18 to TRBJ2-1, with 8 bases lining up with TRBD1. V lost 1 base and J lost 4; bases outside the gene matches: 3. Germline V gene sequence: CDR1 KGHSH, CDR2 LQKENI. The CDR3 length is 15 residues. CDR3 nucleotide sequence: TGTGCCAGCTCACCACGGACAGGGAGGTACAATGAGCAGTTCTTC. As protein: CASSPRTGRYNEQFF.

This clone was counted at least ten times. The CDR3: CASSDLRLGKGGELFF. CDR3 DNA: TGCGCCAGCAGTGATCTCCGACTAGGGAAAGGCGGGGAGCTGTTTTTT. J is TRBJ2-2 and V is TRBV10-1, with TRBD2 as a possible D gene (6 bases). Germline V gives CDR1 WNHNN, CDR2 SYGVQD (reference sequence). The CDR3 consists of 16 residues. The V end was cut by 3 bases, the J end by 7 bases, with 18 bases between.

The chain employs TRBV27 and TRBJ2-5; TRBD2 matches 13 bases. The V and J ends lost 6 bases and 1 base, in that order; junction bases with no gene match: 2. This CDR3 region has 15 residues. The germline V gene encodes CDR1 MNHEY and CDR2 SMNVEV (reference sequence). CDR3 in amino acids: CASRRLAGGQETQYF. CDR3 coding DNA: TGTGCCAGCAGGAGACTAGCGGGGGGCCAAGAGACCCAGTACTTC.

CDR3 in amino acids: CASSLTAGGPTDTQYF. DNA for the CDR3: TGTGCCAGCAGCTTGACCGCGGGAGGGCCGACAGATACGCAGTATTTT. V usage is TRBV7-2 and J usage is TRBJ2-3; 9 bases are a match to TRBD2. With 3 bases clipped from V and 3 bases from J, the junction kept 7 bases outside the gene matches. The CDR3 sequence is 16 residues long. Per germline, CDR1 SGHTA and CDR2 FQGNSA.